This T cell receptor (beta chain) derives from a study of Graves' ophthalmopathy and Graves' hyperthyroidism. Amplifying from RNA transcripts, the study obtained TCR beta CDR3 regions. An initial RT-PCR round employing HTBI primers preceded a second-round multiplex PCR. TCRdb recomputed calls from the multiplex PCR reads with MiXCR, one row per CDR3 protein. The table records around 670,000 distinct CDR3 sequences, roughly two fifths of them present only once. A remark on this clonotype: The conserved final phenylalanine or tryptophan is absent from the CDR3, which likely points to a read error.

In donors with ophthalmopathy, activity was moderate-to-severe, with CAS ≥3, NOSPECS ≥4 and duration under 3 months. This clonotype was sampled from an adult man with Graves' ophthalmopathy. The sequenced sample consisted of peripheral blood.

The DNA of the CDR3 is TGTGCCAGTAGTATACAAACAGGGAGAATATACGAGCAGTACCTC. Protein: CASSIQTGRIYEQYL. The chain employs TRBV19 and TRBJ2-7, with a weak D call TRBD1 (6 bases). Germline CDR1 reads LNHDA; CDR2 reads SQIVND (reference sequence). There are 15 residues in the CDR3. With 2 bases removed from V and 4 bases from J, the gap between germline ends came to 15 bases.